The rows below give T cell receptor beta chains drawn from one sample of a study of blood T cell repertoires in COVID-19. The protocol was immunoSEQ multiplex PCR, while the TCRdb copy is restricted to in-frame clones and leaves out a portion. In the table there are 130,000 to 150,000 clones, 88% of which are singletons. The sample consisted of peripheral blood. The receptors were sampled from a human donor in a cohort sampled during active COVID-19. Each CDR3 is given with its conserved first and last residue. A D gene is named only where the DNA matches it firmly. Clone sizes are given selectively: once, few, many, or a class where the clone is expanded.

J gene: TRBJ2-1
clone size: -
D gene: -
V gene: TRBV10-3
CDR3 DNA: TGTGCCATCAGTGAACAGGGGGGGGCCTACAATGAGCAGTTCTTC
CDR3 protein: CAISEQGGAYNEQFF

J gene: TRBJ1-6
clone size: -
D gene: TRBD1
V gene: TRBV6-2/TRBV6-3
CDR3 DNA: TGTGCCAGCAGTTACGAAGACCCGGGACAGTTGATCTCCTATAATTCACCCCTCCACTTT
CDR3 protein: CASSYEDPGQLISYNSPLHF

J gene: TRBJ1-5
clone size: once
D gene: TRBD1
V gene: TRBV28
CDR3 DNA: TGTGCCAGCAGTCCCCCGGGACAGTATTATAGCAATCAGCCCCAGCATTTT
CDR3 protein: CASSPPGQYYSNQPQHF

J gene: TRBJ1-5
clone size: -
D gene: -
V gene: TRBV20-1
CDR3 DNA: TGCAGTGCTAGTCTAGTGGGGCTGTATAGCAATCAGCCCCAGCATTTT
CDR3 protein: CSASLVGLYSNQPQHF

J gene: TRBJ1-5
clone size: -
D gene: TRBD1
V gene: TRBV6-2/TRBV6-3
CDR3 DNA: TGTGCCAGCAGTTATCAGGACAGGAGCAATCAGCCCCAGCATTTT
CDR3 protein: CASSYQDRSNQPQHF

J gene: TRBJ2-1
clone size: -
D gene: -
V gene: TRBV12-3/TRBV12-4
CDR3 DNA: TGTGCCAGCAGTTTATCAACAGGGAAGGTCTTC
CDR3 protein: CASSLSTGKVF

J gene: TRBJ1-1
clone size: -
D gene: -
V gene: TRBV6-5
CDR3 DNA: TGTGCCAGCAGTTACTTAAAGAGCACTGAAGCTTTCTTT
CDR3 protein: CASSYLKSTEAFF

J gene: TRBJ1-5
clone size: -
D gene: -
V gene: TRBV28
CDR3 DNA: TGTGCCAGCAGTTATCCTGGCCAGAGCAATCAGCCCCAGCATTTT
CDR3 protein: CASSYPGQSNQPQHF

J gene: TRBJ2-2
clone size: -
D gene: -
V gene: TRBV19
CDR3 DNA: TGTGCCAGTGGTTCCAGGGTGTCCACCGGGGAGCTGTTTTTT
CDR3 protein: CASGSRVSTGELFF

J gene: TRBJ2-1
clone size: -
D gene: TRBD1
V gene: TRBV20-1
CDR3 DNA: TGCAGTGCTAGTCGGTCAGGGGGCATCAATGAGCAGTTCTTC
CDR3 protein: CSASRSGGINEQFF

J gene: TRBJ2-1
clone size: once
D gene: TRBD1
V gene: TRBV19
CDR3 DNA: TGTGCCAGTACGACAGGGTACAATGAGCAGTTCTTC
CDR3 protein: CASTTGYNEQFF

J gene: TRBJ2-1
clone size: -
D gene: -
V gene: TRBV7-9
CDR3 DNA: TGTGCCAGCAGCACTCAATCCCTTTACAATGAGCAGTTCTTC
CDR3 protein: CASSTQSLYNEQFF

J gene: TRBJ1-6
clone size: -
D gene: TRBD1
V gene: TRBV10-2
CDR3 DNA: TGCGCCAGCAGTACCCAGACAGGGATCAATTCACCCCTCCACTTT
CDR3 protein: CASSTQTGINSPLHF

J gene: TRBJ2-5
clone size: -
D gene: -
V gene: TRBV28
CDR3 DNA: TGTGCCAGCACCCCAGCGGGTGCGCAAGAGACCCAGTACTTC
CDR3 protein: CASTPAGAQETQYF

J gene: TRBJ2-6
clone size: -
D gene: -
V gene: TRBV30
CDR3 DNA: TGTGCCTGGAGTGACCTAGGCGGCGGATCTGGGGCCAACGTCCTGACTTTC
CDR3 protein: CAWSDLGGGSGANVLTF

J gene: TRBJ2-7
clone size: -
D gene: TRBD1
V gene: TRBV23-1
CDR3 DNA: TGCGCCAGCAGTCAATTTAGAGGACAGGGCGAAGGGTACGAGCAGTACTTC
CDR3 protein: CASSQFRGQGEGYEQYF

J gene: TRBJ2-4
clone size: -
D gene: TRBD1
V gene: TRBV4-3
CDR3 DNA: TGCGCCAGCAGCCAAGTGGGGACAGTTCGAAACATTCAGTACTTC
CDR3 protein: CASSQVGTVRNIQYF

J gene: TRBJ2-2
clone size: -
D gene: TRBD2
V gene: TRBV7-6
CDR3 DNA: TGTGCCAGCAGCCCGAGCGGGAGGGGACACACCGGGGAGCTGTTTTTT
CDR3 protein: CASSPSGRGHTGELFF

J gene: TRBJ2-1
clone size: -
D gene: TRBD2
V gene: TRBV5-4
CDR3 DNA: TGTGCCAGCAGCTCGCCGGGAGCGGGAGCTAGCAATGAGCAGTTCTTC
CDR3 protein: CASSSPGAGASNEQFF

J gene: TRBJ1-4
clone size: once
D gene: TRBD1
V gene: TRBV15
CDR3 DNA: TGTGCCACCAGCCCTGAAACCGGGACAGGCATGGAAAAACTGTTTTTT
CDR3 protein: CATSPETGTGMEKLFF

J gene: TRBJ2-5
clone size: -
D gene: TRBD2
V gene: TRBV6-2/TRBV6-3
CDR3 DNA: TGTGCCAGCACCCCCCCCGCGGGAGTAGGAGAGACCCAGTACTTC
CDR3 protein: CASTPPAGVGETQYF

J gene: TRBJ2-2
clone size: -
D gene: -
V gene: TRBV7-2
CDR3 DNA: TGTGCCAGCAGCGAGATAGGGGGGAACACCGGGGAGCTGTTTTTT
CDR3 protein: CASSEIGGNTGELFF